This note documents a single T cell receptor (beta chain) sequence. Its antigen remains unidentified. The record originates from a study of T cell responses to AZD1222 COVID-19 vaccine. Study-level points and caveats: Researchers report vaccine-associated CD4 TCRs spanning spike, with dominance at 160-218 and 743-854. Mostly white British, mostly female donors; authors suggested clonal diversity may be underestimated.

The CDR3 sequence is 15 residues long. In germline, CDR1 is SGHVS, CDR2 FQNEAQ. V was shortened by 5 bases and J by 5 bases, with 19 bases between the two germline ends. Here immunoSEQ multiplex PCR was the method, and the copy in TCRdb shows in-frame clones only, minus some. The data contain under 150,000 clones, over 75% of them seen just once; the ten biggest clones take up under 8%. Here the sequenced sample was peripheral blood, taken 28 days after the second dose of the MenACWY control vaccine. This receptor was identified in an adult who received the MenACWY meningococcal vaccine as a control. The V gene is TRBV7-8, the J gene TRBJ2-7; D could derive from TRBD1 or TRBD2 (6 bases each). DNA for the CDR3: TGTGCCAGCAGCCCGCGGGACCTCTACAGGGACGAGCAGTACTTC. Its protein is CASSPRDLYRDEQYF. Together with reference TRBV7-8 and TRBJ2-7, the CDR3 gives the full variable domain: GAGVSQSPRYKVAKRGQDVALRCDPISGHVSLFWYQQALGQGPEFLTYFQNEAQLDKSGLPSDRFFAERPEGSVSTLKIQRTQQEDSAVYLCASSPRDLYRDEQYFGPGTRLTVT.